The present T cell receptor beta chain was sequenced within a study of neurological immune-mediated disorders. By 5'RACE with 10-nucleotide random UMIs, the cDNA was made. MiXCR, run by TCRdb on the 5' RACE reads, gives a single entry per CDR3 protein. The sample yields 11,000 to 15,000 distinct CDR3 sequences, roughly a tenth seen once. V was shortened by 4 bases and J by 7 bases, with 11 bases between the two germline ends. Germline assignment: CDR1 SQVTM and CDR2 ANQGSEA. The CDR3 contains 12 residues. Study conclusions and caveats: CDR3 amino acid sequences found in expanded clones were never shared across subjects, suggesting private repertoires in all groups.

Unsorted libraries were generated from 2 million PBMCs. These cells had been stored in RNAlater at -80 C. In the case of this clonotype: Its matching antigen is unknown.

This receptor was identified in a woman aged 40 to 49 in good health. Specimen: PBMCs. The J gene is TRBJ1-3, the V gene TRBV29-1; the D is unclear. CDR3 sequence (DNA): TGCAGCGTTGCTGAACCCCGGAACACCATATATTTT. Amino acid sequence: CSVAEPRNTIYF.